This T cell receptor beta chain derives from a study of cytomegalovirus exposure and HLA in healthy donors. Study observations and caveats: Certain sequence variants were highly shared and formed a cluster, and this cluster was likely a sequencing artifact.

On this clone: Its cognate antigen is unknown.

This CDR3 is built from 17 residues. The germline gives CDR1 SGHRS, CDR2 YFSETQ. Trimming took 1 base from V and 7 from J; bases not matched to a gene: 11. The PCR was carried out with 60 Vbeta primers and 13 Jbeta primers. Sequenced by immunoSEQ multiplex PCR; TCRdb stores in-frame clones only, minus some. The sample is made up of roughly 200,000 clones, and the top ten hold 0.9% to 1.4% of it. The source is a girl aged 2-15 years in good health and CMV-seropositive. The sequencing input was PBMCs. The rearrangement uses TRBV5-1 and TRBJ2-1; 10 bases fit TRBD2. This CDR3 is CASSLRPSGSSANEQFF. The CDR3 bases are TGCGCCAGCAGCTTGCGTCCTAGCGGGAGTTCTGCGAATGAGCAGTTCTTC.